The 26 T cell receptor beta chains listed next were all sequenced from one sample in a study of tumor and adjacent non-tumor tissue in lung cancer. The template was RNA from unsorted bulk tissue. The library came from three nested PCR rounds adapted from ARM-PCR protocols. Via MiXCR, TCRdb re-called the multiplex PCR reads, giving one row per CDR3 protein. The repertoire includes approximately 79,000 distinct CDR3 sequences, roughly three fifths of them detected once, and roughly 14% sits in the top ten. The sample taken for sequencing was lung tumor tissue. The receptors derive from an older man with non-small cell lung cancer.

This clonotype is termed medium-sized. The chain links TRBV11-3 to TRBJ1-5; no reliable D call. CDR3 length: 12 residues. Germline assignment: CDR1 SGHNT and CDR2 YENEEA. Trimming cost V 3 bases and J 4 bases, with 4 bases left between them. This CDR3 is CASSFLNQPQHF. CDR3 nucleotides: TGTGCCAGCAGCTTCCTTAATCAGCCCCAGCATTTT.

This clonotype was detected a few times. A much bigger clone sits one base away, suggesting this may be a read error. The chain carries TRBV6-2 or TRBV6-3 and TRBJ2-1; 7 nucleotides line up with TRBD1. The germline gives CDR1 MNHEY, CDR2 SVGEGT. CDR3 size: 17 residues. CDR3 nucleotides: TGTGCCAGCGGTTACTCGCCGCCGACAGGGATCTACAATGAGCAGTTCTTC. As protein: CASGYSPPTGIYNEQFF.

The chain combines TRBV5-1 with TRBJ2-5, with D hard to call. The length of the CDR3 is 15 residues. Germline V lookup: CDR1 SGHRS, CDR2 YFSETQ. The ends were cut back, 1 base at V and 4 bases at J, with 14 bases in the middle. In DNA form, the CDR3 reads TGCGCCAGCAGCTTGCGACCTACCCAAGGAGAGACCCAGTACTTC. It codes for CASSLRPTQGETQYF.

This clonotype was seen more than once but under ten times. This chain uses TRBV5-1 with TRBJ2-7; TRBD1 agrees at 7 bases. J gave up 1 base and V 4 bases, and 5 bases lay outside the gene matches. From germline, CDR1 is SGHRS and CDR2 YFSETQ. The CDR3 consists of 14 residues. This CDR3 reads CASSVQGRSYEQYF. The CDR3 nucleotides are TGCGCCAGCAGCGTACAGGGGAGATCCTACGAGCAGTACTTC.

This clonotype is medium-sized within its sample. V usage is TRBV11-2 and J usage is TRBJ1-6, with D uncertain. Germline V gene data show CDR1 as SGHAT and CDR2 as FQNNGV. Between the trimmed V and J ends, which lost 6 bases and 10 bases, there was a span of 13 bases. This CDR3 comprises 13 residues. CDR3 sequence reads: CASSPAGSSPLHF. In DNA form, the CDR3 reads TGTGCCAGCAGTCCCGCCGGGTCCTCACCCCTCCACTTT. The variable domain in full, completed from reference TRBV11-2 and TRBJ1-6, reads EAGVAQSPRYKIIEKRQSVAFWCNPISGHATLYWYQQILGQGPKLLIQFQNNGVVDDSQLPKDRFSAERLKGVDSTLKIQPAKLEDSAVYLCASSPAGSSPLHFGNGTRLTVT.

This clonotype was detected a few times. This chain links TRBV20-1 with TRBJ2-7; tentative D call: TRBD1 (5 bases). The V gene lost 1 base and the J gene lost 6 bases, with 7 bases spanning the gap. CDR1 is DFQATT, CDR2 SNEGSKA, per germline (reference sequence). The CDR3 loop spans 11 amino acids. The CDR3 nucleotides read TGCAGTGCTAGAGCAGGGTTCGAGCAGTACTTC. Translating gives CSARAGFEQYF.

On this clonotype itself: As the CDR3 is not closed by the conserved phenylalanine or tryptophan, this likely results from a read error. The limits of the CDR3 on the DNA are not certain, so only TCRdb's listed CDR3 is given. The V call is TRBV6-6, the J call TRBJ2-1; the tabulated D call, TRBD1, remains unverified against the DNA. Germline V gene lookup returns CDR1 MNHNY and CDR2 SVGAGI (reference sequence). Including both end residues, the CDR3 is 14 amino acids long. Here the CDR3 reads CASSYSHRGDEHFL.

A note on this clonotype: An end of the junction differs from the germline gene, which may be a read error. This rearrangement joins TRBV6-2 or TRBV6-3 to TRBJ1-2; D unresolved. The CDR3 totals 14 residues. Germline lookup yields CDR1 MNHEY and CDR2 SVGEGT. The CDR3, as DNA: TGTACCAGCAGTTACCCGGTGTGGCCCCGCGGCTACACCTTC. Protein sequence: CTSSYPVWPRGYTF.

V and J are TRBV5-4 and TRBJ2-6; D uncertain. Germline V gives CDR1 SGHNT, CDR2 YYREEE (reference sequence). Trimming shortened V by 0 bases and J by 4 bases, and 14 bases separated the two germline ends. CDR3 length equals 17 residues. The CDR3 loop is CASSLGQWARGANVLTF. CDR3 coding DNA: TGTGCCAGCAGCTTGGGGCAGTGGGCAAGAGGGGCCAACGTCCTGACTTTC. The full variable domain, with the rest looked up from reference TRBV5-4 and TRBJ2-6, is ETGVTQSPTHLIKTRGQQVTLRCSSQSGHNTVSWYQQALGQGPQFIFQYYREEENGRGNFPPRFSGLQFPNYSSELNVNALELDDSALYLCASSLGQWARGANVLTFGAGSRLTVL.

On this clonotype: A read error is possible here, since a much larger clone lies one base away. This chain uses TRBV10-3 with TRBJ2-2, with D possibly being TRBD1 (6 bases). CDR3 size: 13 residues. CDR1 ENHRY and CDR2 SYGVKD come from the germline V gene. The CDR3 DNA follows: TGTGCCATCAGTAGGGACAACACCAGGGAGCCGTTTTTT. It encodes CAISRDNTREPFF.

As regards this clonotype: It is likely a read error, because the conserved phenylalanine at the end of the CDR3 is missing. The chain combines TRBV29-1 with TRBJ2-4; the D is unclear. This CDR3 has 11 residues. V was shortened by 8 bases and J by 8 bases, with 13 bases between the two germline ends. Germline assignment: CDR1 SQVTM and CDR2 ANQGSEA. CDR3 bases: TGCAGCATCAAGTCTTCGGACATTCAGTACTCC. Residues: CSIKSSDIQYS.

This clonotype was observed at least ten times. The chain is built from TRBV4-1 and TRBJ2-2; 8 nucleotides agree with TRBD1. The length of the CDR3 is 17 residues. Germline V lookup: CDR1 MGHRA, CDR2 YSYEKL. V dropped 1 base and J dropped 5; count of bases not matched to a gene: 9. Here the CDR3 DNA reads TGCGCCAGCAGCCAAGGGGTACAGGGGGATGGGACCGGGGAGCTGTTTTTT. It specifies CASSQGVQGDGTGELFF.

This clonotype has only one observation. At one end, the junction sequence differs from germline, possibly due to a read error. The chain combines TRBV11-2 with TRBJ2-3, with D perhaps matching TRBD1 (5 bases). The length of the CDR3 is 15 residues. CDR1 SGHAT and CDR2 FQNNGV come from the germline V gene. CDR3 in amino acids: CTSSAVQGLANTRYF. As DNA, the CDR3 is TGTACCAGCAGCGCTGTTCAGGGTTTAGCAAATACGCGGTATTTT.

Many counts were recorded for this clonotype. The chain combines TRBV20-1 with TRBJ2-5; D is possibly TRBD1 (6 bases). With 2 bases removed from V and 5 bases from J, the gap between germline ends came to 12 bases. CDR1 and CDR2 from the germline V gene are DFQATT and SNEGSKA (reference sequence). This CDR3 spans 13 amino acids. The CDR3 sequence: CSARPRGRETQYF. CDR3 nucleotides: TGCAGTGCTAGACCCAGGGGAAGGGAGACCCAGTACTTC.

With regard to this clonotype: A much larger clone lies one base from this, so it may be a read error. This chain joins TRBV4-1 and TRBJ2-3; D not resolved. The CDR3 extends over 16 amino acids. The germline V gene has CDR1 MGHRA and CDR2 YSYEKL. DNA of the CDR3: TGCGCCAACAGCCAAGAGAGACTCCTCGGCACAGATACGCAGTATTTT. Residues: CANSQERLLGTDTQYF.

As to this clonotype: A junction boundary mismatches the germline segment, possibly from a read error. The DNA for the CDR3 is TGCGTCAGCAGCCGACCGACTAGCGGGAGTGTAGATACACAGTATTTT. This sequence encodes CVSSRPTSGSVDTQYF. The chain uses TRBV4-1 and TRBJ2-3; 12 nucleotides agree with TRBD2. Germline loops: CDR1 MGHRA, CDR2 YSYEKL. The CDR3 covers 16 residues.

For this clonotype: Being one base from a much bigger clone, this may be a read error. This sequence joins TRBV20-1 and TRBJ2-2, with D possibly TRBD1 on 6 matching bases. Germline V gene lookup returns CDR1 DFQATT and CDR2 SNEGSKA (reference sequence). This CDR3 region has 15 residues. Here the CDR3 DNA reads TGCGGTGCTAGAGTCTGGAACAGGGTCACCGGGGAGCTGTTTTTT. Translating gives CGARVWNRVTGELFF.

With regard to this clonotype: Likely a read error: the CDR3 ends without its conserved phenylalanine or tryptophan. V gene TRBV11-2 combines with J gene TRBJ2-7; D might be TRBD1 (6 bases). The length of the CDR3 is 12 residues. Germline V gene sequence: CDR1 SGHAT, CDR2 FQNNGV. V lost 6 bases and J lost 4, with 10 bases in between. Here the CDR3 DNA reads TGTGCCAGCAGACTCACAGGGTACGAGCAGTACATC. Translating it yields CASRLTGYEQYI.

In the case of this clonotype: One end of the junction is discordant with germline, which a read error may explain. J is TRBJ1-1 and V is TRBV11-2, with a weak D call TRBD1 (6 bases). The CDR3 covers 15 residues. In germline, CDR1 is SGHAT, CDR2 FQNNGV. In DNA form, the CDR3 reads TGTGGCAGCAGCTTAGAGGGGGGAACGAACACCGAAGCTTTCTTT. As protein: CGSSLEGGTNTEAFF.

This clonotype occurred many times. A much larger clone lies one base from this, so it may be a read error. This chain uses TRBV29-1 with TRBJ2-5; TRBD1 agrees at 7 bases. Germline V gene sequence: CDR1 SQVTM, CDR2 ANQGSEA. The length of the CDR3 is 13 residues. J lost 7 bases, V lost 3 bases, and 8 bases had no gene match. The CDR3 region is CSVDTGDHGTQYF. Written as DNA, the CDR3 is TGCAGCGTTGATACAGGGGATCACGGGACCCAGTACTTC.

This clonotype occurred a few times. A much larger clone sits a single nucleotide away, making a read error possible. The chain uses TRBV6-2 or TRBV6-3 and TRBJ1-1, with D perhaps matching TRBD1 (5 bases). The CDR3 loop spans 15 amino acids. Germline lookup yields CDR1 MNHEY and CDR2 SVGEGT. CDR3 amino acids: CAGSYGGAFNTEAFF. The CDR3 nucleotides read TGTGCCGGCAGTTACGGGGGAGCATTTAACACTGAAGCTTTCTTT.

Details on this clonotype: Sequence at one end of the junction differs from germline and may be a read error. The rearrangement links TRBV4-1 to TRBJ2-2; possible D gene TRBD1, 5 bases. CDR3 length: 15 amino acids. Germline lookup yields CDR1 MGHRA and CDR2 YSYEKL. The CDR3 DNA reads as TGCGCCAGCTCCCGCCAACCAGGGAACACCGGTGAGCTGTTTTTT. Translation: CASSRQPGNTGELFF.

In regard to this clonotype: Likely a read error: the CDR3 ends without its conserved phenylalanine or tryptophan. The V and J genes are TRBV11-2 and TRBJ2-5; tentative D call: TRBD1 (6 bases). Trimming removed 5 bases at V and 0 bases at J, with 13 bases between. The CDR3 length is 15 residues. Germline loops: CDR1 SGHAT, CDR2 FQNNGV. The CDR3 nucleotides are TGTGCCAGCAGCAGGACCAGGACAGACCAAGAGACCCAGTACATC. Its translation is CASSRTRTDQETQYI.

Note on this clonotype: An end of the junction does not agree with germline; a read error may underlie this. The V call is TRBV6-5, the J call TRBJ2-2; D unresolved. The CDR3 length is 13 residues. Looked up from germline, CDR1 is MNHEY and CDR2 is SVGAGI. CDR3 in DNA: TGTGCCATCAGTTATTCGAACACCGGGGAGCTGTTTTTT. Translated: CAISYSNTGELFF.

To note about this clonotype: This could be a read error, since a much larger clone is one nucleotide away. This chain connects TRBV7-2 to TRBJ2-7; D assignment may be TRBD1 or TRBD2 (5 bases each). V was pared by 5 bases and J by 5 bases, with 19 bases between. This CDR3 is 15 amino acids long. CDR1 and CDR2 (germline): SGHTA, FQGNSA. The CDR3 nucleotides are TGTGCCAGCAGCGTAGAGGGTTGGCAGGGAAACGAGCAGTACTTC. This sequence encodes CASSVEGWQGNEQYF.

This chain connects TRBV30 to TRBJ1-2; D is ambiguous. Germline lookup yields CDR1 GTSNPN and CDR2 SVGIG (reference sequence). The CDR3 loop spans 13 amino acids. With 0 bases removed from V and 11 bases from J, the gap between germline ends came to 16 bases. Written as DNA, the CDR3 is TGTGCCTGGAGTGTAGGGTCCGGGCTTGGTTACACCTTC. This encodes CAWSVGSGLGYTF.